This T cell receptor (beta chain) is drawn from a study of blood T cell repertoires in COVID-19. Overall study: In each case, the material was cDNA or gDNA derived from T cells, B-cell-depleted T cells, or PBMCs.

Methods used by the authors: Estimates of nucleated cell counts were drawn from the amplification of reference gene primers. Data came from immunoSEQ multiplex PCR; TCRdb stores just in-frame clones and leaves some out. V, J and clone size are those of that table, while D and trimming were read from the DNA. The data hold more than 200,000 clones, with about 86% observed a single time. V gave up 5 bases and J gave up 4 bases, with 23 bases separating them. Germline-derived CDR1 and CDR2 are SGHTA and FQGNSA. The CDR3 contains 17 residues. This chain uses TRBV7-2 with TRBJ1-2; TRBD1 is a possible D gene (6 bases). The origin of this receptor is a young man with active or convalescent COVID-19. The sequenced sample consisted of peripheral blood. In nucleotides, the CDR3 is TGTGCCAGCAGCGGCCAGGGACAAAACAATGAGGCCTATGGCTACACCTTC. Its protein is CASSGQGQNNEAYGYTF.